What follows describes a single T cell receptor beta chain. These data are taken from a study of T cell changes during pregnancy in multiple sclerosis. The CDR3 runs to 14 residues. V shed 3 bases and J shed 4 bases, with 12 bases lying between them. Germline V gene sequence: CDR1 SGHVS, CDR2 FQNEAQ. Generated by immunoSEQ multiplex PCR, the TCRdb table keeps only in-frame clones and is missing some. The sample has 40,000 to 55,000 clones, approximately 92% seen once. Sequenced material: CD4+ T cells from peripheral blood mononuclear cells, taken before pregnancy. This TCR came from a female donor with multiple sclerosis, enrolled in a pregnancy study. The chain links TRBV7-8 to TRBJ2-5; D is unclear. In DNA, the CDR3 is TGTGCCAGCAGCTTGGTGCTAGAAGGAGAGACCCAGTACTTC. Its protein is CASSLVLEGETQYF. The full variable domain, in which reference TRBV7-8 and TRBJ2-5 provide the parts outside the CDR3, is GAGVSQSPRYKVAKRGQDVALRCDPISGHVSLFWYQQALGQGPEFLTYFQNEAQLDKSGLPSDRFFAERPEGSVSTLKIQRTQQEDSAVYLCASSLVLEGETQYFGPGTRLLVL.